This paragraph reports one T cell receptor beta chain. These data belong to a study of blood T cell repertoires in COVID-19. In the original analysis: Amplification from reference gene primers served as the basis for estimated nucleated cell counts. Data came from immunoSEQ multiplex PCR; TCRdb stores just in-frame clones and leaves some out. Clonal size and the V and J genes are those of that table, whereas D and trimming came from the DNA. The table shows tens of thousands of clones, with roughly four fifths occurring only once. CDR1 is LNHDA, CDR2 SQIVND, per germline (reference sequence). V trimming: 6 bases; J trimming: 3 bases; junction bases outside the gene matches: 2. This CDR3 contains 13 residues.

The sample consisted of peripheral blood. The TCR sequence derives from a man between 65 and 85 years old with acute or convalescent COVID-19. The chain has TRBV19 and TRBJ2-5; 9 nucleotides line up with TRBD1. Here the CDR3 DNA reads TGTGCCAGTAGCCGGGACAGGGAAGAGACCCAGTACTTC. Translation gives CASSRDREETQYF.